Listed here are 9 T cell receptor beta chains from one sample, sequenced in a study of low-dose radiotherapy and immunotherapy resistance in tumors. Time point: after trial treatment. Treatment defined: LDRT plus nivolumab, ipilimumab, low-dose cyclophosphamide and aspirin (RACIN trial). TRAV- and TRBV-specific primers primed first-strand cDNA, covering alpha and beta chains. TCR amplification involved 20 PCR cycles with a constant-region primer and V-primer adapter. One entry per CDR3 protein results from TCRdb running MiXCR on the reads. Of some 57,000 distinct CDR3 sequences listed, 23% are singletons. Sequencing was performed on PBMCs, taken after low-dose radiotherapy plus immunotherapy. These receptors were taken from a male donor with prostate cancer.

In its sample, this clonotype was seen many times. The rearrangement links TRBV23-1 to TRBJ2-1, with 12 bases lining up with TRBD1. TRBV23-1 carries the ORF label, with uncertain function. This CDR3 is 20 amino acids long. J was trimmed by 2 bases and V by 2 bases; bases with no gene match: 13. For the CDR3, the DNA is TGCGCCAGCAGTCAACCCCGGGACAGGGGGCCGAGAAAACCCTACAATGAGCAGTTCTTC. The encoded protein is CASSQPRDRGPRKPYNEQFF.

The sample holds many counts of this clonotype. This chain links TRBV9 with TRBJ2-7; TRBD2 matches 10 bases. Germline-derived CDR1 and CDR2 are SGDLS and YYNGEE. V lost 9 bases and J lost 6; bases outside the gene matches: 18. The CDR3 has 16 residues. The CDR3 loop is CANQTIGTSAPCEQYF. The CDR3 DNA reads TGTGCCAACCAGACGATTGGGACTAGCGCCCCATGCGAGCAGTACTTC.

The rearrangement links TRBV6-1 to TRBJ1-1, with 7 bases lining up with TRBD1. V was clipped by 6 bases and J by 5 bases; unmatched bases: 9. The CDR3 spans 14 residues. Germline CDR1 reads MNHNS; CDR2 reads SASEGT. The CDR3 bases are TGTGCCAGCAGCAGACAGGGAGGTGGTACTGAAGCTTTCTTT. Protein product: CASSRQGGGTEAFF.

This clonotype was found many times. V gene TRBV11-2 combines with J gene TRBJ2-7; no definite D call. CDR1 and CDR2 (germline): SGHAT, FQNNGV. Trimming took off 3 bases at V and 0 bases at J, with 6 bases between the two ends. This CDR3 spans 13 amino acids. CDR3 sequence: CASSFSSSYEQYF. Written as DNA, the CDR3 is TGTGCCAGCAGCTTTAGCAGCTCCTACGAGCAGTACTTC.

This clonotype was seen many times. The V and J genes are TRBV4-3 and TRBJ2-5; the D is unclear. The V gene lost 0 bases and the J gene lost 6 bases, with 8 bases spanning the gap. The CDR3 totals 13 residues. Looked up from germline, CDR1 is LGHNA and CDR2 is YSLEER. The chain's CDR3 is CASSQDEVKTQYF. CDR3 coding DNA: TGCGCCAGCAGCCAAGATGAAGTAAAGACCCAGTACTTC.

There are many counts of this clonotype. V is TRBV20-1 and J is TRBJ2-1; TRBD2 aligns across 9 bases. CDR3 length equals 14 residues. CDR1 DFQATT and CDR2 SNEGSKA come from the germline V gene (reference sequence). V was pared by 1 base and J by 9 bases, with 7 bases of the junction left unmatched. For the CDR3, the DNA is TGCAGTGCTAGAGGCGCGGGAGGGTTCCTTGAGCAGTTCTTC. Residues: CSARGAGGFLEQFF.

This clonotype was seen repeatedly, ten times or more. The chain uses TRBV11-2 and TRBJ2-3, with 7 bases that match TRBD2. The V segment lost 5 bases and the J segment 4 bases; nucleotides outside the gene matches: 12. There are 16 residues in the CDR3. Germline CDR1 is SGHAT and CDR2 is FQNNGV. The CDR3 spells CASSQAGGSFSDTQYF. For the CDR3, the DNA is TGTGCCAGCAGCCAGGCGGGCGGGAGTTTTTCAGATACGCAGTATTTT.

The sample holds many counts of this clonotype. V usage is TRBV3-1 and J usage is TRBJ1-1; D is uncertain. Germline CDR1 LGHDT, CDR2 YNNKEL (reference sequence). This CDR3 is 14 amino acids long. Trimming left V 1 base short and J 9 bases short, with 15 bases between. The CDR3 nucleotides are TGTGCCAGCAGCCAAGGTCGGCCGGGCCCGCAAGCTTTCTTT. Translated, it gives CASSQGRPGPQAFF.

V usage is TRBV28 and J usage is TRBJ2-2; 8 bases agree with TRBD2. Germline loops: CDR1 MDHEN, CDR2 SYDVKM. The CDR3 covers 15 residues. The J segment lost 6 bases and the V segment lost 5 bases, leaving 8 bases of the junction unmatched. The chain's CDR3 is CASSTWTGGAGELFF. For the CDR3, the DNA is TGTGCCAGCAGTACCTGGACCGGGGGGGCCGGGGAGCTGTTTTTT.